This T cell receptor beta chain was sequenced during a study of T cell changes during pregnancy in multiple sclerosis. V was clipped by 2 bases and J by 3 bases; unmatched bases: 8. Germline-derived CDR1 and CDR2 are SGHRS and YFSETQ. The CDR3 is made up of 15 amino acids. Some clones are missing from TCRdb's copy, which holds only in-frame ones; the method was immunoSEQ multiplex PCR. The sample lists about 22,000 clones; around 85% were seen once. This TCR derives from a female donor with multiple sclerosis, enrolled in a pregnancy study. J is TRBJ2-7 and V is TRBV5-1; TRBD1 matches at 7 bases. The sample consisted of CD8+ T cells from peripheral blood mononuclear cells, taken before pregnancy. The CDR3 region has the DNA TGCGCCAGCAGCTTCACAGGGGCCAGAGGCTACGAGCAGTACTTC. Protein sequence: CASSFTGARGYEQYF.